This T cell receptor (beta chain) was captured in a study of response to subunit inactivated influenza vaccine (dated by TCRdb to 2016 to 2019). Study-level background: To follow how T cells responded to a trivalent subunit inactivated influenza vaccine, the researchers relied on deep quantitative profiling of the T cell receptor repertoire. Overall results and qualifications from the work: It was suggested by the authors that each seasonal influenza vaccination may recruit only a limited number of new T cells.

By how much of the sample it makes up, this clonotype is medium-sized (0.01 to 0.1%). No cognate antigen has been identified for it. Base quality data are lacking; no much larger clone is found one base away. The junction shows trimming of 0 bases on V and 6 bases on J, and the gene matches do not reach 5 bases of it. CDR1 SGHTA and CDR2 FQGNSA are derived from the germline V gene. The cysteine opens and the phenylalanine closes a CDR3 of 15 amino acids. The read is trimmed to its CDR3 DNA, 45 bases read in frame from base 1. Library preparation was by RT-PCR. The sample was run on an Illumina HiSeq 2500. TCRdb reanalyzed the raw reads on its own, using fastp at Q25 for trimming and MiXCR for clone calling, and kept in-frame beta chains. Every CDR3 protein is listed once, alongside the most common genes and DNA of its rows. The table for this sample lists around 490,000 distinct CDR3 sequences; around 8% of them were counted only once. The ten largest account for roughly 13% of the sample.

The clonotype comes from a man aged 45 to 75 who received an inactivated influenza vaccine. Donor details come from another sample of the same person, matched by shared clones. The source was PBMCs from blood, collected approximately 25 months after vaccination. This receptor chain uses TRBV7-2 and TRBJ2-3, with 8 bases in between that match TRBD2. The CDR3 has the sequence CASSLAGAGADTQYF. Read as DNA, the sequence is TGTGCCAGCAGCTTAGCTGGAGCGGGAGCCGATACGCAGTATTTT.